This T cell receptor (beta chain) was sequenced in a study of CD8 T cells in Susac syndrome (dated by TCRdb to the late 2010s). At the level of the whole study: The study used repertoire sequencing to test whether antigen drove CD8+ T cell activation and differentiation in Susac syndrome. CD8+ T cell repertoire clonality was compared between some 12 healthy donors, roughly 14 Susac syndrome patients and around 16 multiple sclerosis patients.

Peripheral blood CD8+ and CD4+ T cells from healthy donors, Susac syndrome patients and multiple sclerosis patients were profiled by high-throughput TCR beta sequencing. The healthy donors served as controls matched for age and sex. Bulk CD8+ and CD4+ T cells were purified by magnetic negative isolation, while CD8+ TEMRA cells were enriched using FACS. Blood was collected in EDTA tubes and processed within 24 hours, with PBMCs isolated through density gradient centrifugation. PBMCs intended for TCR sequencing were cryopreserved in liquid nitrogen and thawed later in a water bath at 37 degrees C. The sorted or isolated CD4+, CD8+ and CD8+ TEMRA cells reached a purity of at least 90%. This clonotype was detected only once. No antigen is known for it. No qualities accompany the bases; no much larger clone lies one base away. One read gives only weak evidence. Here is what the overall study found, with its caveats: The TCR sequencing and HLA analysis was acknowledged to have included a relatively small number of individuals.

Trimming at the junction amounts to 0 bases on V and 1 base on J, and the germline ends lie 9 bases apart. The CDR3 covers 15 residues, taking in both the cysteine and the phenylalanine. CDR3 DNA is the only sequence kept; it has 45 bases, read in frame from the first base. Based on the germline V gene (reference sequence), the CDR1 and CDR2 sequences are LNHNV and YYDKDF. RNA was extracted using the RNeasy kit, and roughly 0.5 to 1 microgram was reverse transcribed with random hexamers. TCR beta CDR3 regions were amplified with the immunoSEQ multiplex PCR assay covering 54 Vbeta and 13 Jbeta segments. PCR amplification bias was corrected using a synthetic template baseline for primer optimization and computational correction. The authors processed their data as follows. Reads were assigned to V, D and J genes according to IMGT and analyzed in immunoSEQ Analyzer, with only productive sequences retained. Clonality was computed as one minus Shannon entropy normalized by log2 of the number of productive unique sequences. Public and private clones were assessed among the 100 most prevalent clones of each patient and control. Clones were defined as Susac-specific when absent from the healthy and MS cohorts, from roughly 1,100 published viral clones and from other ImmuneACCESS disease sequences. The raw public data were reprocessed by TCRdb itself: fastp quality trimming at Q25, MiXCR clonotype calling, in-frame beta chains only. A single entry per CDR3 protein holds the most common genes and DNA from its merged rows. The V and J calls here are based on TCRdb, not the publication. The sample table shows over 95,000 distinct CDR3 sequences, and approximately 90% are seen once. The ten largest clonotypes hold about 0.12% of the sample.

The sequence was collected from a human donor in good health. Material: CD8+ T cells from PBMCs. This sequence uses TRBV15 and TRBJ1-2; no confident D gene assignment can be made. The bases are TGTGCCACCAGCAGAGAGTTGGGCCTTAACTATGGCTACACCTTC. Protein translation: CATSRELGLNYGYTF.